This T cell receptor (beta chain) was retrieved from a study of CD8+ T cells in alopecia areata. Background on the study: The investigators scored severity in treated patients by the percentage of affected scalp area.

Treatment meaning: oral pan-JAK inhibitor, 5-10 mg twice daily. cDNA serving as the sequencing template came from extracted, reverse transcribed RNA. The protocol was immunoSEQ multiplex PCR, while the TCRdb copy is restricted to in-frame clones and leaves out a portion. Of 90,000 to 100,000 clones in the sample, 50% to 75% are singletons; the top ten hold less than 20%. Germline loops: CDR1 KGHSH, CDR2 LQKENI. The CDR3 has 15 amino acids. J lost 6 bases, V lost 5 bases, and 12 bases had no gene match. The chain couples TRBV18 to TRBJ2-7, with TRBD2 identical over 8 bases. The specimen comprised CD8+ T cells sorted from blood, sampled at week 4, from a patient treated with tofacitinib. The source of this sequence is a human donor with alopecia areata. Written as DNA, the CDR3 is TGTGCCAGCTCATCAGACGGGACTAGTCTCTTCGAGCAGTACTTC. Translating it yields CASSSDGTSLFEQYF.